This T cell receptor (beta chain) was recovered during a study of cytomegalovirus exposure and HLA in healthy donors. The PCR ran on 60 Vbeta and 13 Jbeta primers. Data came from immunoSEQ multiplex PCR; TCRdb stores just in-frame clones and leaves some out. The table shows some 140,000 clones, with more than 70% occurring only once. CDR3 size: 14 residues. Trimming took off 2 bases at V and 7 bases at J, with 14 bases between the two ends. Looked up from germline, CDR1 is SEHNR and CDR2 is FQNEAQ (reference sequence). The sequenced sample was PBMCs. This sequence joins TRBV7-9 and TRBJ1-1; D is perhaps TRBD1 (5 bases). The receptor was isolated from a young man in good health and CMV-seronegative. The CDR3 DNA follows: TGTGCCAGCAGCTTATTGGCAGGGACTGGTGAAGCTTTCTTT. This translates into CASSLLAGTGEAFF.